This TCR beta chain was identified during a study of T-cell memory formation after mild COVID-19. In the study overall: TCR clusters were mostly donor specific. General study findings and limits: Among clones contracting day 15 to 85, CD4/CD8 was balanced, whereas later expanders leaned CD4+.

Constant-segment primers served in 5'RACE that generated TCR alpha and TCR beta cDNA libraries bearing sample barcodes and UMIs. Via MiXCR, TCRdb re-called the 5' RACE reads, giving one row per CDR3 protein. The data show roughly 350,000 distinct CDR3 sequences, roughly 13% seen once. The CDR3 contains 12 residues. The V gene lost 0 bases and the J gene lost 4 bases, with 4 bases spanning the gap. Germline CDR1 reads SGHNT; CDR2 reads YYREEE (reference sequence). In its sample, this clonotype was seen a few times. Its antigen remains unknown. This clonotype originated in a man aged 18 to 29 who had mild COVID-19 (a few samples of this study predate the infection). Cell type and time point are not known. Material: PBMCs or a T cell subset sorted from them (not recorded which). The rearrangement links TRBV5-4 to TRBJ1-2; D unclear. The CDR3 loop is CASSLDVYGYTF. The CDR3 DNA reads TGTGCCAGCAGCTTGGATGTCTATGGCTACACCTTC.